The 28 T cell receptor beta chains below were found in one sample sequenced in a study of T-cell memory formation after mild COVID-19. TCRdb independently ran MiXCR on the 5' RACE reads; one entry per CDR3 protein. Of fewer than 350,000 distinct CDR3 sequences detected, about a sixth appear once; the ten largest clones hold roughly 23%. The source material was PBMCs or a T cell subset sorted from them (not recorded which). Receptor source: a man aged 18 to 35 who had mild COVID-19 (a few samples of this study predate the infection). Cell type and time point are not known.

The chain links TRBV6-1 to TRBJ1-5, with a tentative D call TRBD1 (5 bases). The CDR3 is 13 amino acids. CDR1 and CDR2 (germline): MNHNS, SASEGT. V lost 11 bases and J 8 bases, leaving 19 bases between the germline ends. CDR3 region: CASRGREQEPQHF. In DNA, the CDR3 is TGTGCCTCTCGGGGCCGAGAGCAGGAGCCCCAGCATTTT.

The chain recombines TRBV4-3 with TRBJ1-2, with a possible D match to TRBD1 (5 bases). Trimming stripped 1 base from V and 2 bases from J, with 11 bases between. The CDR3 loop spans 15 amino acids. Germline V gene sequence: CDR1 LGHNA, CDR2 YSLEER. The CDR3 nucleotides are TGCGCCAGCAGCCAAGCCCGGACACTCAACTATGGCTACACCTTC. Translation gives CASSQARTLNYGYTF.

In DNA form, the CDR3 reads TGCGCCAGCAGACCCCCCGGGGGACAGAAGAATCAGCCCCAGCATTTT. Translated: CASRPPGGQKNQPQHF. The chain uses TRBV23-1 and TRBJ1-5; TRBD1 matches 7 bases. TRBV23-1 is an ORF; its function is uncertain. The length of the CDR3 is 16 residues. V lost 6 bases, J lost 4 bases, and 12 bases stayed unmatched.

This clonotype came up a few times. This chain uses TRBV20-1 with TRBJ2-1, with a weak D call TRBD1 (5 bases). V lost 2 bases to trimming and J lost 5 bases, with 13 bases between them. The germline V gene encodes CDR1 DFQATT and CDR2 SNEGSKA (reference sequence). CDR3 length: 14 amino acids. The CDR3 spells CSARKQGWNNEQFF. CDR3 DNA sequence: TGCAGTGCTAGAAAGCAGGGATGGAACAATGAGCAGTTCTTC.

This clonotype was observed a few times. V usage is TRBV20-1 and J usage is TRBJ2-4; the match to TRBD1 covers 7 bases. This CDR3 is 14 amino acids long. Germline loops: CDR1 DFQATT, CDR2 SNEGSKA (reference sequence). Trimming at V came to 6 bases and at J to 0 bases, leaving 5 bases not matched to a gene. The CDR3 protein is CSALQGVAKNIQYF. The CDR3 bases are TGCAGTGCCCTCCAGGGGGTAGCCAAAAACATTCAGTACTTC.

The chain is built from TRBV7-3 and TRBJ2-1; D gene uncertain. The CDR3 totals 11 residues. Germline CDR1 and CDR2: SGHTA and FQGTGA. The V gene lost 4 bases and the J gene lost 9 bases, with 7 bases spanning the gap. The CDR3 here is CASSSGSEQFF. The DNA for the CDR3 is TGTGCCAGCAGCTCCGGCAGTGAGCAGTTCTTC.

This sequence joins TRBV6-2 or TRBV6-3 and TRBJ2-7; 11 bases map to TRBD1. Germline-derived CDR1 and CDR2 are MNHEY and SVGEGT. The CDR3 runs to 15 residues. The J segment lost 2 bases and the V segment lost 6 bases, leaving 6 bases of the junction unmatched. Written as DNA, the CDR3 is TGTGCCAGCAGACCGAGGACAGGGGGCACCTACGAGCAGTACTTC. Its protein is CASRPRTGGTYEQYF.

The rearrangement links TRBV5-1 to TRBJ2-7, with D perhaps being TRBD1 or TRBD2 (5 bases each). Trimming shortened V by 4 bases and J by 3 bases, and 14 bases separated the two germline ends. The CDR3 length is 14 residues. Germline values: CDR1 SGHRS, CDR2 YFSETQ. The CDR3: CASSLGTLNYEQYF. The CDR3 DNA is TGCGCCAGCAGCCTGGGGACGCTGAACTACGAGCAGTACTTC.

This clonotype occurred a few times. Written as DNA, the CDR3 is TGTGCCAGCAGCCAAGAAAGAGGGGCAGATACGCAGTATTTT. It yields the protein CASSQERGADTQYF. The rearrangement joins TRBV3-1 to TRBJ2-3; D may correspond to TRBD1 or TRBD2 (5 bases each). Germline V gene data show CDR1 as LGHDT and CDR2 as YNNKEL (reference sequence). CDR3 length: 14 residues. Trimming took 0 bases from V and 4 from J, leaving 8 bases between them.

At least ten counts were recorded for this clonotype. The V call is TRBV5-1, the J call TRBJ2-7; D gene uncertain. The CDR3 extends over 13 amino acids. V lost 0 bases and J lost 3, with 7 bases in between. Germline-derived CDR1 and CDR2 are SGHRS and YFSETQ. CDR3 sequence (DNA): TGCGCCAGCAGCTTGGAGGGCGTCTACGAGCAGTACGTC. This gives the protein CASSLEGVYEQYV.

This clonotype was detected a few times. This chain joins TRBV5-1 and TRBJ1-5; tentatively, D is TRBD1 (6 bases). The CDR3 is 16 residues long. The V gene's germline CDR1 is SGHRS and CDR2 YFSETQ. Trimming stripped 4 bases from V and 4 bases from J, with 18 bases between. The CDR3 region has the DNA TGCGCCAGCAGCCCCCTGCCCGGTCAGGGGAATCAGCCCCAGCATTTT. It codes for CASSPLPGQGNQPQHF.

This clonotype was recorded many times. This rearrangement joins TRBV18 to TRBJ2-7; tentatively, D is TRBD1 or TRBD2 (5 bases each). The V end lost 0 bases, the J end lost 5 bases, and 14 bases lay between the germline ends. The CDR3 extends over 15 amino acids. The germline CDR1 and CDR2 sequences are KGHSH and LQKENI. CDR3 loop: CASSPPSHGDDEQYF. The CDR3, as DNA: TGTGCCAGCTCACCACCGAGCCACGGGGACGACGAGCAGTACTTC.

This clonotype was counted a few times. This chain connects TRBV7-8 to TRBJ2-1, with D perhaps given as TRBD1 or TRBD2 (5 bases each). In germline, CDR1 is SGHVS, CDR2 FQNEAQ. V lost 1 base and J lost 4, with 8 bases in between. CDR3 length: 14 amino acids. The CDR3 loop reads CASSLGGWYNEQFF. CDR3 bases: TGTGCCAGCAGCTTAGGGGGGTGGTACAATGAGCAGTTCTTC.

The rearrangement uses TRBV20-1 and TRBJ2-6; the D gene is possibly TRBD1 (5 bases). Germline V gives CDR1 DFQATT, CDR2 SNEGSKA (reference sequence). The ends were cut back, 4 bases at V and 0 bases at J, with 7 bases in the middle. This CDR3 contains 14 residues. The CDR3 nucleotides are TGCAGTGCTACCCAGGGCTCTGGGGCCAACGTCCTGACTTTC. Encoded protein: CSATQGSGANVLTF.

In its sample, this clonotype was seen a few times. This chain links TRBV6-2 or TRBV6-3 with TRBJ2-1, with D perhaps TRBD1 or TRBD2 (5 bases each). This CDR3 has 14 residues. Germline V gives CDR1 MNHEY, CDR2 SVGEGT. The V gene lost 8 bases and the J gene lost 0 bases, with 11 bases spanning the gap. This chain's CDR3 is CASEGTSSYNEQFF. CDR3 coding DNA: TGTGCCAGCGAAGGGACGAGCTCCTACAATGAGCAGTTCTTC.

This clonotype was seen a handful of times. The chain links TRBV6-1 to TRBJ2-3; D unresolved. V was pared by 8 bases and J by 3 bases, with 12 bases between. CDR1 and CDR2 from the germline V gene are MNHNS and SASEGT. The CDR3 totals 13 residues. This CDR3 reads CASRAAITDTQYF. The DNA for the CDR3 is TGTGCCAGCCGTGCCGCGATAACAGATACGCAGTATTTT.

This clonotype occurred a few times. The rearrangement joins TRBV20-1 to TRBJ1-2; D is possibly TRBD1 (6 bases). Germline V gene sequence: CDR1 DFQATT, CDR2 SNEGSKA (reference sequence). The CDR3 sequence is 13 residues long. V was clipped by 6 bases and J by 4 bases, with 15 bases between them. For the CDR3, the DNA is TGCAGTGCGGGGGGCAGGGTTGGCTATGGCTACACCTTC. Protein sequence: CSAGGRVGYGYTF.

The chain recombines TRBV7-6 with TRBJ2-5; D possibly corresponds to TRBD1 (5 bases). Germline-derived CDR1 and CDR2 are SGHVS and FNYEAQ. V was cut by 1 base and J by 5 bases, with 11 bases left in between. The CDR3 extends over 14 amino acids. The CDR3: CASSLVVGAETQYF. CDR3 nucleotides: TGTGCCAGCAGCTTAGTGGTTGGGGCTGAGACCCAGTACTTC.

J is TRBJ2-7 and V is TRBV4-1, with 8 positions matching TRBD2. The V gene end was trimmed by 5 bases and the J gene end by 5 bases; junction bases not matched to a gene: 5. Germline-derived CDR1 and CDR2 are MGHRA and YSYEKL. This CDR3 is built from 13 residues. In nucleotides, the CDR3 is TGCGCCAGCAGCACTCCCGGGAGGGACGAGCAGTACTTC. Encoded protein: CASSTPGRDEQYF.

V and J are TRBV27 and TRBJ1-2; unclear D gene. Germline CDR1 is MNHEY and CDR2 is SMNVEV (reference sequence). There are 11 residues in the CDR3. V was cut by 8 bases and J by 4 bases, with 8 bases left in between. CDR3 DNA sequence: TGTGCCAGCGGAGGCTTCTATGGCTACACCTTC. The encoded protein is CASGGFYGYTF.

The chain carries TRBV6-2 or TRBV6-3 and TRBJ2-7; 8 nucleotides agree with TRBD1. Germline assignment: CDR1 MNHEY and CDR2 SVGEGT. V lost 2 bases, J lost 2 bases, and 8 bases stayed unmatched. The CDR3 sequence is 16 residues long. CDR3 coding DNA: TGTGCCAGCAGTTACACTACCCGGGACAGGACCTACGAGCAGTACTTC. It specifies CASSYTTRDRTYEQYF.

Only a few counts were recorded for this clonotype. The chain employs TRBV10-3 and TRBJ2-6; D perhaps matches TRBD2 (5 bases). This CDR3 comprises 16 residues. Germline loops: CDR1 ENHRY, CDR2 SYGVKD. Trimming shortened V by 6 bases and J by 5 bases, and 17 bases separated the two germline ends. CDR3 DNA sequence: TGTGCCATCAGCCGAGGGAAGGACCCCTGGGCCAACGTCCTGACTTTC. This sequence encodes CAISRGKDPWANVLTF.

This clonotype was picked up a small number of times. The gene calls are TRBV15 and TRBJ1-1; maybe TRBD1 (5 bases). Trimming cost V 2 bases and J 4 bases, with 20 bases left between them. From germline, CDR1 is LNHNV and CDR2 YYDKDF (reference sequence). The CDR3 is 17 amino acids. CDR3 region: CATSRPRRGLAGTEAFF. CDR3 in DNA: TGTGCCACCAGCAGACCCCGTAGGGGTTTGGCTGGCACTGAAGCTTTCTTT.

The J gene is TRBJ1-2, the V gene TRBV6-5; 9 bases are a match to TRBD1. Looked up from germline, CDR1 is MNHEY and CDR2 is SVGAGI. The CDR3 is 15 residues long. After removal of 6 bases from V and 2 bases from J, the junction contained 7 bases not matched to a gene. The CDR3 coding sequence is TGTGCCAGCAGGGCCGGGACAGGGAGGAACTATGGCTACACCTTC. Translated, it gives CASRAGTGRNYGYTF.

V gene TRBV6-1 combines with J gene TRBJ1-1; no definite D call. CDR1 MNHNS and CDR2 SASEGT come from the germline V gene. The CDR3 totals 16 residues. Trimming took off 1 base at V and 1 base at J, with 13 bases between the two ends. The CDR3 DNA reads TGTGCCAGCAGTGAAGTCTCGGGGTCTGGGAACACTGAAGCTTTCTTT. Its translation: CASSEVSGSGNTEAFF.

This chain uses TRBV29-1 with TRBJ1-2, with a possible D match to TRBD1 (5 bases). The CDR3 consists of 13 residues. V lost 5 bases to trimming and J lost 1 base, with 11 bases between them. Germline V gives CDR1 SQVTM, CDR2 ANQGSEA. CDR3: CSVSSGGNYGYTF. Here the CDR3 DNA reads TGCAGCGTTTCCAGCGGGGGTAACTATGGCTACACCTTC.

The chain links TRBV18 to TRBJ1-1; D gene uncertain. Germline CDR1 and CDR2: KGHSH and LQKENI. V shed 0 bases and J shed 6 bases, with 11 bases lying between them. This CDR3 spans 14 amino acids. CDR3 amino acids: CASSPPFWRAEAFF. CDR3 nucleotide sequence: TGTGCCAGCTCACCACCATTCTGGAGGGCTGAAGCTTTCTTT.

The rearrangement joins TRBV4-2 to TRBJ1-3; 8 bases line up with TRBD1. The CDR3 has 13 amino acids. Germline V gene lookup returns CDR1 LGHNA and CDR2 YNFKEQ. Trimming took 0 bases from V and 13 from J; bases not matched to a gene: 5. The DNA for the CDR3 is TGTGCCAGCAGCCAAGAACGGGACAGGCAAATATATTTT. Protein product: CASSQERDRQIYF.